This T cell receptor (beta chain) was sequenced for a study of blood T cell repertoires in COVID-19. As for the study in general: Donors in the United States, Italy and Spain gave samples during acute or convalescent COVID-19.

The assay was immunoSEQ multiplex PCR, and TCRdb's table has in-frame clones only and misses some. In the table there are over 150,000 clones, roughly 88% of which are singletons. CDR1 is SGHTA, CDR2 FQGNSA, per germline. V lost 7 bases and J lost 7, with 16 bases in between. There are 13 residues in the CDR3. Sample: peripheral blood. The genes are TRBV7-2 and TRBJ1-2, with D uncertain. This TCR was recovered from an elderly woman with active or convalescent COVID-19. The CDR3 protein is CASTSIPVGGYTF. DNA for the CDR3: TGTGCCAGCACCTCTATCCCGGTTGGTGGCTACACCTTC.